Following are 20 T cell receptor beta chains from one sample sequenced in a study of T cell repertoires in cytomegalovirus infection. TCRdb independently ran MiXCR on the reads; one entry per CDR3 protein. The sample shows about 180,000 distinct CDR3 sequences, approximately 15% of them seen only once. Sequencing input: PBMCs. These receptors were collected from a human donor in good health (CMV status not recorded). Some clones in this sample may be carry-over from other donors' samples.

This clonotype was seen many times. This sequence joins TRBV4-1 and TRBJ1-5, with TRBD1 as a possible D gene (6 bases). The CDR3 consists of 13 residues. CDR1 and CDR2 (germline): MGHRA, YSYEKL. V shed 4 bases and J shed 8 bases, with 12 bases lying between them. DNA for the CDR3: TGCGCCAGCAGCCCAGAGGGGGTTGAGCCCCAGCATTTT. Amino acid sequence: CASSPEGVEPQHF.

This clonotype was detected many times. The gene calls are TRBV12-3 or TRBV12-4 and TRBJ2-1; D unclear. The CDR3 sequence is 11 residues long. V lost 5 bases and J lost 12, with 11 bases in between. In DNA form, the CDR3 reads TGTGCCAGCAGTCCCGCCAGTGTGCAGTTCTTC. It encodes CASSPASVQFF.

The sample holds many counts of this clonotype. V is TRBV12-3 or TRBV12-4 and J is TRBJ2-7; TRBD1 agrees at 9 bases. The trim removed 10 bases at V and 2 bases at J, leaving 3 bases unmatched. The CDR3 is made up of 12 amino acids. As DNA, the CDR3 is TGTGCCACCAGACAGGGGGCCTACGAGCAGTACTTC. Encoded protein: CATRQGAYEQYF.

Written as DNA, the CDR3 is TGTGCCAGTAGTTTCTTCAGGGGACGTGCTAATGAAAAACTGTTTTTT. Translating gives CASSFFRGRANEKLFF. This sequence joins TRBV19 and TRBJ1-4; D may be TRBD1 (6 bases). The CDR3 is 16 residues long. Germline assignment: CDR1 LNHDA and CDR2 SQIVND (reference sequence). The V gene lost 5 bases and the J gene lost 3 bases, with 16 bases spanning the gap.

This clonotype has just a few counts. The CDR3 protein is CAIRSPRGYTGELFF. CDR3 DNA: TGTGCCATCAGAAGCCCAAGGGGGTACACCGGGGAGCTGTTTTTT. This chain uses TRBV2 with TRBJ2-2, with a weak D call TRBD1 (6 bases). This CDR3 is 15 amino acids long. Trimming took 10 bases from V and 3 from J, leaving 18 bases between them. The germline gives CDR1 SNHLY, CDR2 FYNNEI.

This clonotype showed up many times. This chain links TRBV6-5 with TRBJ2-2; D might be TRBD2 (6 bases). Germline V lookup: CDR1 MNHEY, CDR2 SVGAGI. The CDR3 covers 14 residues. Trimming shortened V by 6 bases and J by 0 bases, and 8 bases separated the two germline ends. The CDR3 reads CASRGGTNTGELFF. CDR3 bases: TGTGCCAGCAGGGGCGGGACGAACACCGGGGAGCTGTTTTTT.

This clonotype was detected many times. V is TRBV6-1 and J is TRBJ1-1, with TRBD1 as a possible D gene (6 bases). The ends were cut back, 6 bases at V and 5 bases at J, with 10 bases in the middle. The CDR3 consists of 12 residues. Looked up from germline, CDR1 is MNHNS and CDR2 is SASEGT. This chain's CDR3 is CASSAGVTEAFF. CDR3 nucleotides: TGTGCCAGCAGCGCAGGGGTTACTGAAGCTTTCTTT.

This clonotype was seen at least ten times. This chain connects TRBV11-2 to TRBJ2-2; D uncertain. CDR1 and CDR2 (germline): SGHAT, FQNNGV. CDR3 size: 11 residues. V was cut by 7 bases and J by 4 bases, with 4 bases left in between. DNA for the CDR3: TGTGCCAGCACCCCCACCGGGGAGCTGTTTTTT. This encodes CASTPTGELFF.

This rearrangement joins TRBV6-6 to TRBJ2-2, with D possibly matching TRBD1 (5 bases). This CDR3 comprises 14 residues. CDR1 is MNHNY and CDR2 is SVGAGI in the germline V gene (reference sequence). The V end lost 0 bases, the J end lost 6 bases, and 8 bases lay between the germline ends. The CDR3 region is CASSYSLGAGELFF. In DNA, the CDR3 is TGTGCCAGCAGTTACTCTTTAGGGGCCGGGGAGCTGTTTTTT.

The chain couples TRBV20-1 to TRBJ1-2; maybe TRBD1 (5 bases). CDR3 size: 12 residues. Germline lookup yields CDR1 DFQATT and CDR2 SNEGSKA (reference sequence). V lost 3 bases and J 2 bases, leaving 7 bases between the germline ends. In DNA, the CDR3 is TGCAGTGCTAGTGAGGGGAACTATGGCTACACCTTC. It translates to CSASEGNYGYTF.

A remark on this clonotype: Its ends do not fully match the called genes, so a read error is possible. The chain is built from TRBV7-9 and TRBJ1-1; D is unresolved. Germline CDR1 SEHNR, CDR2 FQNEAQ (reference sequence). This CDR3 has 13 amino acids. CDR3 bases: TGTGCCAGCAGCTATGGAGAGAACACGGAAGCTTTCTTT. This encodes CASSYGENTEAFF.

This clonotype was observed many times. This rearrangement joins TRBV7-8 to TRBJ1-2, with a tentative D call TRBD1 (5 bases). CDR1 SGHVS and CDR2 FQNEAQ come from the germline V gene. Trimming stripped 4 bases from V and 4 bases from J, with 13 bases between. The CDR3 is 14 amino acids. As DNA, the CDR3 is TGTGCCAGCAGCTCGAGGGAGGGACCCTATGGCTACACCTTC. It encodes CASSSREGPYGYTF.

This clonotype was counted ten times or more. The genes are TRBV7-8 and TRBJ2-5; D gene uncertain. The CDR3 consists of 11 residues. CDR1 and CDR2 (germline): SGHVS, FQNEAQ. Deletions cut 8 bases from V and 5 bases from J, with 9 bases between. The CDR3 DNA reads as TGTGCCAGCCTTCAGGAGGAGACCCAGTACTTC. This sequence encodes CASLQEETQYF.

V gene TRBV5-6 combines with J gene TRBJ2-4; D call uncertain. The CDR3 consists of 16 residues. Germline V gene sequence: CDR1 SGHDT, CDR2 YYEEEE. V was clipped by 1 base and J by 0 bases, with 11 bases between them. DNA of the CDR3: TGTGCCAGCAGCTTGCGGCTGCCCCTAGCCAAAAACATTCAGTACTTC. This translates into CASSLRLPLAKNIQYF.

The rearrangement links TRBV28 to TRBJ1-2; D unclear. V was trimmed by 8 bases and J by 4 bases, leaving 5 bases between them. The CDR3 loop spans 10 amino acids. CDR1 is MDHEN, CDR2 SYDVKM, per germline. CDR3 sequence reads: CASGTYGYTF. CDR3 in DNA: TGTGCCAGCGGAACCTATGGCTACACCTTC.

The chain is built from TRBV27 and TRBJ2-1; the D is unclear. Germline loops: CDR1 MNHEY, CDR2 SMNVEV (reference sequence). The CDR3 consists of 13 residues. V lost 2 bases and J lost 6, with 8 bases in between. The CDR3 bases are TGTGCCAGCAGTTTAAAGGCAGGCAATGAGCAGTTCTTC. Translating it yields CASSLKAGNEQFF.

At least ten counts were recorded for this clonotype. The V gene is TRBV29-1, the J gene TRBJ1-1; D remains unclear. This CDR3 comprises 14 residues. CDR1 SQVTM and CDR2 ANQGSEA come from the germline V gene. V was trimmed by 1 base and J by 4 bases, leaving 13 bases between them. CDR3: CSVEGAGDGTEAFF. The CDR3 region has the DNA TGCAGCGTTGAAGGCGCGGGAGATGGCACTGAAGCTTTCTTT.

Many counts were recorded for this clonotype. The chain carries TRBV24-1 and TRBJ2-1; D is perhaps TRBD1 or TRBD2 (5 bases each). The V end was cut by 6 bases, the J end by 5 bases, with 10 bases between. The germline V gene encodes CDR1 KGHDR and CDR2 SFDVKD. The CDR3 sequence is 13 residues long. In DNA, the CDR3 is TGTGCCACCAGTAGAGGGGACCACAATGAGCAGTTCTTC. Translation gives CATSRGDHNEQFF.

This chain connects TRBV10-3 to TRBJ2-1; TRBD1 matches 7 bases. Germline CDR1 reads ENHRY; CDR2 reads SYGVKD. The CDR3 loop spans 16 amino acids. Trimming removed 0 bases from V and 4 bases from J; junction bases left unmatched: 6. As DNA, the CDR3 is TGTGCCATCAGTGAGTCGTCGCCAGGGGGTTACAATGAGCAGTTCTTC. Amino acids: CAISESSPGGYNEQFF.

This clonotype was recorded many times. The genes are TRBV12-3 or TRBV12-4 and TRBJ1-2; D is ambiguous. V was shortened by 5 bases and J by 13 bases, with 20 bases between the two germline ends. The CDR3 is made up of 13 amino acids. The chain's CDR3 is CASSPDLAHPVTF. The CDR3 nucleotides are TGTGCCAGCAGTCCGGACCTGGCCCACCCGGTCACCTTC.